This T cell receptor beta chain was sequenced for a study of blood T cells in healthy people across ages. Sample-barcoded 5' priming and a J-beta primer mix drove a second PCR of about 7 to 11 cycles. All samples yielded 2.5 million or more CDR3-containing paired-end reads. In TCRdb, the 5' RACE reads were re-called with MiXCR into one record per CDR3 protein. The table includes about 1.4 million distinct CDR3 sequences, roughly 59% detected once. The sample taken for sequencing was blood. The clonotype comes from a man between 18 and 29 years old in good health.

Here the CDR3 reads CASSPWGTGDYEQYF. CDR3 DNA sequence: TGCGCCAGCAGCCCGTGGGGGACAGGAGATTACGAGCAGTACTTC. This chain joins TRBV5-1 and TRBJ2-7; 8 bases align to TRBD1. Germline loops: CDR1 SGHRS, CDR2 YFSETQ. The CDR3 consists of 15 residues. J lost 4 bases, V lost 4 bases, and 10 bases had no gene match.